One sample yielded the 26 T cell receptor beta chains listed below, sequenced in a study of cytomegalovirus exposure and HLA in healthy donors. PCR involved 60 Vbeta and 13 Jbeta primers. TCRdb's copy holds only in-frame clones and misses some; the assay was immunoSEQ multiplex PCR. The table lists under 200,000 clones, 60% to 85% of them singletons. Sequenced material: PBMCs. The receptors derive from a woman aged 35 to 49 in good health and CMV-seronegative.

This chain connects TRBV5-1 to TRBJ2-3; weak D call: TRBD1 (5 bases). With 4 bases removed from V and 3 bases from J, the gap between germline ends came to 18 bases. Germline assignment: CDR1 SGHRS and CDR2 YFSETQ. This CDR3 is built from 16 residues. DNA for the CDR3: TGCGCCAGCAGCCCGGTACCGTCGAAGGGGACAGATACGCAGTATTTT. Translating it yields CASSPVPSKGTDTQYF.

J is TRBJ2-1 and V is TRBV5-4, with 8 bases aligning to TRBD2. CDR1 is SGHNT and CDR2 is YYREEE in the germline V gene (reference sequence). The CDR3 runs 15 residues. Trimming took 2 bases from V and 6 from J; bases not matched to a gene: 7. The DNA for the CDR3 is TGTGCCAGCAGCTTCCCCCGGGGGGGTTCCAATGAGCAGTTCTTC. This codes for CASSFPRGGSNEQFF.

This chain uses TRBV7-9 with TRBJ2-3, with D possibly TRBD2 on 6 matching bases. Germline values: CDR1 SEHNR, CDR2 FQNEAQ (reference sequence). The CDR3 loop spans 12 amino acids. Deletions cut 9 bases from V and 5 bases from J, with 12 bases between. The CDR3 reads CARGPGGDTQYF. The CDR3 DNA follows: TGTGCCAGGGGGCCCGGGGGAGATACGCAGTATTTT.

The rearrangement links TRBV9 to TRBJ1-3, with D possibly being TRBD1 (5 bases). Germline CDR1 SGDLS, CDR2 YYNGEE. The CDR3 is 16 amino acids. Trimming shortened V by 4 bases and J by 3 bases, and 17 bases separated the two germline ends. This chain's CDR3 is CASSSSGVGFGNTIYF. CDR3 in DNA: TGTGCCAGCAGCTCATCGGGGGTCGGCTTTGGAAACACCATATATTTT.

A few counts support this clone. The gene calls are TRBV25-1 and TRBJ1-6; 8 nucleotides line up with TRBD1. J gave up 9 bases and V 5 bases, and 12 bases lay outside the gene matches. Per germline, CDR1 MGHDK and CDR2 SYGVNS. The CDR3 consists of 16 residues. CDR3 DNA: TGTGCCAGCAGTAGAACAGGGGGGTCTTACGGTTCACCCCTCCACTTT. The encoded protein is CASSRTGGSYGSPLHF.

This rearrangement joins TRBV5-1 to TRBJ1-2; the D gene is possibly TRBD1 (5 bases). The ends were cut back, 4 bases at V and 3 bases at J, with 13 bases in the middle. CDR3 size: 14 residues. Per germline, CDR1 SGHRS and CDR2 YFSETQ. CDR3 residues: CASSVADSYYGYTF. The CDR3 nucleotides are TGCGCCAGCAGCGTCGCCGACAGTTACTATGGCTACACCTTC. The full variable domain, completed using reference TRBV5-1 and TRBJ1-2, is KAGVTQTPRYLIKTRGQQVTLSCSPISGHRSVSWYQQTPGQGLQFLFEYFSETQRNKGNFPGRFSGRQFSNSRSEMNVSTLELGDSALYLCASSVADSYYGYTFGSGTRLTVV.

The CDR3 spells CASSYGTAGEETQYF. The DNA of the CDR3 is TGTGCCAGCAGTTACGGGACAGCGGGCGAAGAGACCCAGTACTTC. The gene calls are TRBV6-6 and TRBJ2-5, with a possible D match to TRBD1 (7 bases). This CDR3 contains 15 residues. Between the trimmed V and J ends, which lost 2 bases and 3 bases, there was a span of 13 bases. Germline-derived CDR1 and CDR2 are MNHNY and SVGAGI (reference sequence).

J is TRBJ2-7 and V is TRBV6-5; tentatively, D is TRBD2 (6 bases). The germline V gene encodes CDR1 MNHEY and CDR2 SVGAGI. The V end was cut by 4 bases, the J end by 4 bases, with 8 bases between. The length of the CDR3 is 12 residues. Written as DNA, the CDR3 is TGTGCCAGCAGTTCCGGGGGTTACGAGCAGTACTTC. Residues: CASSSGGYEQYF.

The chain combines TRBV7-9 with TRBJ2-2; TRBD1 matches 12 bases. The CDR3 is made up of 18 amino acids. Per germline, CDR1 SEHNR and CDR2 FQNEAQ (reference sequence). Trimming at V came to 5 bases and at J to 1 base, leaving 8 bases not matched to a gene. CDR3 amino acids: CASSDRDRGPQNTGELFF. Written as DNA, the CDR3 is TGTGCCAGCAGCGACCGGGACAGGGGGCCCCAGAACACCGGGGAGCTGTTTTTT.

This chain uses TRBV15 with TRBJ1-5; 8 nucleotides line up with TRBD1. Germline V CDR1 and CDR2: LNHNV, YYDKDF (reference sequence). This CDR3 is built from 15 residues. The V and J ends lost 4 bases and 5 bases, in that order; junction bases with no gene match: 7. The CDR3 here is CATSTSPGGHQPQHF. For the CDR3, the DNA is TGTGCCACCAGCACCTCACCAGGGGGCCATCAGCCCCAGCATTTT.

The rearrangement links TRBV5-4 to TRBJ2-7, with no clear D. The germline V gene has CDR1 SGHNT and CDR2 YYREEE (reference sequence). Trimming pared 0 bases from V and 1 base from J, leaving 11 bases between. The CDR3 contains 15 residues. CDR3 DNA sequence: TGTGCCAGCAGCTTGGTAGAAAGAAAGTCCTACGAGCAGTACTTC. Translating it yields CASSLVERKSYEQYF.

This chain uses TRBV5-4 with TRBJ1-4, with D perhaps matching TRBD1 (5 bases). The CDR3 runs to 14 residues. Germline V gene lookup returns CDR1 SGHNT and CDR2 YYREEE (reference sequence). The V end lost 4 bases, the J end lost 7 bases, and 14 bases lay between the germline ends. The CDR3 here is CASSRRGDVEKLFF. CDR3 nucleotides: TGTGCCAGCAGCCGGCGGGGCGACGTTGAAAAACTGTTTTTT.

Of note for this clone: A far bigger clonotype differs at one base, so this is likely a read error. This sample includes further DNA sequences coding for the same CDR3. This rearrangement joins TRBV4-1 to TRBJ2-7, with 8 bases matching TRBD1. There are 16 residues in the CDR3. With V trimmed by 5 bases and J by 2 bases, 11 bases remained unmatched. Germline CDR1 reads MGHRA; CDR2 reads YSYEKL. CDR3 nucleotides: TGCGCCAGCAGCTCAGCGACAGGGGACGACGCCTACGAGCAGTACTTC. Protein sequence: CASSSATGDDAYEQYF.

The V and J genes are TRBV19 and TRBJ2-2, with a weak D call TRBD1 (6 bases). V shed 5 bases and J shed 0 bases, with 16 bases lying between them. Germline CDR1 reads LNHDA; CDR2 reads SQIVND (reference sequence). CDR3 length: 17 residues. The CDR3 bases are TGTGCCAGTAGTTACAGGGCCTTAACAGCGAACACCGGGGAGCTGTTTTTT. Protein: CASSYRALTANTGELFF.

This chain links TRBV28 with TRBJ1-5, with TRBD1 as a possible D gene (6 bases). The V gene lost 4 bases and the J gene lost 3 bases, with 25 bases spanning the gap. CDR3 length: 19 amino acids. Germline assignment: CDR1 MDHEN and CDR2 SYDVKM. Here the CDR3 DNA reads TGTGCCAGCAGTTCACTATCATTACAGGGAAGAGGGAACAATCAGCCCCAGCATTTT. Translation: CASSSLSLQGRGNNQPQHF.

This clone was detected a few times. The rearrangement joins TRBV15 to TRBJ1-4; D is unresolved. This CDR3 region has 13 residues. CDR1 LNHNV and CDR2 YYDKDF come from the germline V gene (reference sequence). V gave up 1 base and J gave up 7 bases, with 7 bases separating them. CDR3 DNA sequence: TGTGCCACCAGCAGAGTCCCGAGTGAAAAACTGTTTTTT. Its translation: CATSRVPSEKLFF.

The chain combines TRBV7-9 with TRBJ1-5; 8 nucleotides match TRBD1. Germline CDR1 SEHNR, CDR2 FQNEAQ (reference sequence). J lost 7 bases, V lost 2 bases, and 7 bases had no gene match. The CDR3 contains 15 residues. In DNA, the CDR3 is TGTGCCAGCAGCTTAACATCAGGGGGCGAACAGCCCCAGCATTTT. Its translation: CASSLTSGGEQPQHF. Complete variable domain (other parts from reference TRBV7-9 and TRBJ1-5): DTGVSQNPRHKITKRGQNVTFRCDPISEHNRLYWYRQTLGQGPEFLTYFQNEAQLEKSRLLSDRFSAERPKGSFSTLEIQRTEQGDSAMYLCASSLTSGGEQPQHFGDGTRLSIL.

This sequence joins TRBV6-5 and TRBJ1-1; D unresolved. The V end lost 7 bases, the J end lost 3 bases, and 12 bases lay between the germline ends. The CDR3 consists of 13 residues. CDR1 is MNHEY, CDR2 SVGAGI, per germline. CDR3 in DNA: TGTGCCAGCATCAACGAGGTGTACACTGAAGCTTTCTTT. Protein sequence: CASINEVYTEAFF.

This chain joins TRBV15 and TRBJ1-5; 10 bases map to TRBD1. The J segment lost 0 bases and the V segment lost 3 bases, leaving 8 bases of the junction unmatched. Germline values: CDR1 LNHNV, CDR2 YYDKDF (reference sequence). CDR3 length equals 18 residues. CDR3 coding DNA: TGTGCCACCAGCAGGAAGACAGGGGGCTATATTAGCAATCAGCCCCAGCATTTT. Translating it yields CATSRKTGGYISNQPQHF.

The gene calls are TRBV6-5 and TRBJ1-2; TRBD1 is a possible D gene (6 bases). Trimming took 0 bases from V and 7 from J, leaving 12 bases between them. In germline, CDR1 is MNHEY, CDR2 SVGAGI. This CDR3 spans 14 amino acids. CDR3 sequence reads: CASSYSWGPGGYTF. CDR3 bases: TGTGCCAGCAGTTACTCATGGGGGCCCGGTGGCTACACCTTC.

This clone was seen only once. V and J are TRBV7-9 and TRBJ1-2; the D is unclear. The CDR3 has 12 amino acids. The V end was cut by 1 base, the J end by 8 bases, with 8 bases between. Per germline, CDR1 SEHNR and CDR2 FQNEAQ (reference sequence). The CDR3 coding sequence is TGTGCCAGCAGCTTAGACATAAAGGGCTACACCTTC. This encodes CASSLDIKGYTF.

The V gene is TRBV23-1, the J gene TRBJ2-2; a possible D gene is TRBD2 (5 bases). TRBV23-1 is an ORF; its function is uncertain. Trimming took off 0 bases at V and 5 bases at J, with 16 bases between the two ends. The CDR3 has 17 amino acids. The CDR3 DNA sequence: TGCGCCAGCAGTCAATCGCCCTTTCCCCCGGGGACCGGGGAGCTGTTTTTT. Translating it yields CASSQSPFPPGTGELFF.

This clone was counted between two and nine times. V and J are TRBV13 and TRBJ2-7; possibly TRBD2 for D (5 bases). The V gene lost 5 bases and the J gene lost 2 bases, with 13 bases spanning the gap. The CDR3 extends over 14 amino acids. Germline loops: CDR1 PRHDT, CDR2 FYEKMQ (reference sequence). This CDR3 is CASSPGYRPYEQYF. The DNA of the CDR3 is TGTGCCAGCAGCCCGGGGTACAGACCCTACGAGCAGTACTTC.

In this sample, this clone turned up many times. The genes are TRBV6-5 and TRBJ1-5; TRBD1 matches 8 bases. The germline CDR1 and CDR2 sequences are MNHEY and SVGAGI. V gave up 7 bases and J gave up 1 base; unmatched junction bases: 6. This CDR3 is built from 15 residues. CDR3 DNA sequence: TGTGCCAGCACCCCGACAGGGGAGAGCAATCAGCCCCAGCATTTT. Translated: CASTPTGESNQPQHF.

The gene calls are TRBV4-1 and TRBJ1-2; TRBD1 matches at 8 bases. CDR3 length: 15 amino acids. The V gene end was trimmed by 0 bases and the J gene end by 7 bases; junction bases not matched to a gene: 7. Germline V gene lookup returns CDR1 MGHRA and CDR2 YSYEKL. The CDR3 nucleotides read TGCGCCAGCAGCCAAGACTGGACAGGGTTCCTTGGCTACACCTTC. It codes for CASSQDWTGFLGYTF.

This sequence joins TRBV27 and TRBJ1-2; TRBD1 might be the D (5 bases). The CDR3 has 13 amino acids. Germline-derived CDR1 and CDR2 are MNHEY and SMNVEV (reference sequence). Trimming removed 4 bases at V and 4 bases at J, with 10 bases between. DNA for the CDR3: TGTGCCAGCAGTTCAAGGGGTAGCTATGGCTACACCTTC. Amino acids: CASSSRGSYGYTF.